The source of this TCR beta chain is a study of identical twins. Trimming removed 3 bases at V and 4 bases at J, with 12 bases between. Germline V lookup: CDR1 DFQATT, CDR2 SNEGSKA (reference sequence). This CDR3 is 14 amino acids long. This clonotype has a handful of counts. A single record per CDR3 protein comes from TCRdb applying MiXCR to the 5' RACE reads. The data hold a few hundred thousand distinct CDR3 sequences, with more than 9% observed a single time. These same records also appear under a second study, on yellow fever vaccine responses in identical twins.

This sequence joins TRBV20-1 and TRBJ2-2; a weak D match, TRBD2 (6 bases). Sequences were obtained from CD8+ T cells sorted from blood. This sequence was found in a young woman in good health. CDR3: CSARGGRGTGELFF. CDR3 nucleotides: TGCAGTGCTAGGGGAGGACGGGGCACCGGGGAGCTGTTTTTT.